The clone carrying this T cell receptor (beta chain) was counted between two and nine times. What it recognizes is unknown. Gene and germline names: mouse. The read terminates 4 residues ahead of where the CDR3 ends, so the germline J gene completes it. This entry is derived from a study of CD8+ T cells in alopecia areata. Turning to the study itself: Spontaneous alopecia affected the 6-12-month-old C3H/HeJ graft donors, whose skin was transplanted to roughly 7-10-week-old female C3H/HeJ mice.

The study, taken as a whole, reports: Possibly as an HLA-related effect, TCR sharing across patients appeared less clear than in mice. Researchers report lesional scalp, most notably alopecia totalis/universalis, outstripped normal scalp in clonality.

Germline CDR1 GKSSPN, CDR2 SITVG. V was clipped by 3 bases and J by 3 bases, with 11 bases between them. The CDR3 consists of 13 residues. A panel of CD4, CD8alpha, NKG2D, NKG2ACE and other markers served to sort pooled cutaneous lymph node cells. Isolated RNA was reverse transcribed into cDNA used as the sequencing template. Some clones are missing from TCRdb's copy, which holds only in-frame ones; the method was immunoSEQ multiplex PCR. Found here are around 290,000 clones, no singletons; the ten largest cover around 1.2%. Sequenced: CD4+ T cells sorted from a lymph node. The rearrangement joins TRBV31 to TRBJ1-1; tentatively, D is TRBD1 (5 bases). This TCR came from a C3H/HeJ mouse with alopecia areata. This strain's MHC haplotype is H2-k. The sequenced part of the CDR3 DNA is TGTGCCTGGAGCCGAGGGGAGTACACA. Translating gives CAWSRGEYT. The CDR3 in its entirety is CAWSRGEYTEVFF.